What follows describes a single T cell receptor (beta chain). The source of the sample is a study of T-cell memory formation after mild COVID-19. 5'RACE with constant-segment primers built TCRalpha and TCRbeta cDNA libraries with UMIs. Each CDR3 protein gets one entry after TCRdb re-called the 5' RACE reads with MiXCR. The data show 470,000 or so distinct CDR3 sequences, with about 23% seen just once and around 12% held by the top ten. Losses at the gene ends were 4 bases for V and 4 bases for J; bases not matched to a gene: 8. The CDR3 consists of 17 residues. CDR1 and CDR2 (germline): LGHDT, YNNKEL (reference sequence).

Specimen: PBMCs or a T cell subset sorted from them (not recorded which). This sequence originates from an adult woman who had mild COVID-19 (a few samples of this study predate the infection). Cell type and time point are not known. The gene calls are TRBV3-1 and TRBJ2-1; TRBD2 matches at 12 bases. The CDR3 coding sequence is TGTGCCAGCAGCCGGGAAACCCTAGCGGGGGGGTACAATGAGCAGTTCTTC. It encodes CASSRETLAGGYNEQFF.